These 27 T cell receptor beta chains were all obtained from the same sample, sequenced in a study of cytomegalovirus exposure and HLA in healthy donors. PCR used 60 Vbeta primers and 13 Jbeta primers. Produced via immunoSEQ multiplex PCR; TCRdb's table is partial and in-frame only. The repertoire holds 200,000 to 250,000 clones, with about 72% as singletons. The sample taken for sequencing was PBMCs. The receptors were sampled from a male donor in good health and CMV-seronegative.

V is TRBV7-3 and J is TRBJ2-1, with 15 bases identical to TRBD2. Germline loops: CDR1 SGHTA, CDR2 FQGTGA. V was clipped by 5 bases and J by 7 bases; unmatched bases: 9. The CDR3 extends over 17 amino acids. The CDR3 nucleotides are TGTGCCAGCAGCCCCACGGGGGGACTAGCGGGGGGTAATGAGCAGTTCTTC. It is translated as CASSPTGGLAGGNEQFF.

The gene calls are TRBV6-5 and TRBJ2-5; D is unresolved. Germline assignment: CDR1 MNHEY and CDR2 SVGAGI. Trimming took off 4 bases at V and 1 base at J, with 7 bases between the two ends. The length of the CDR3 is 13 residues. Here the CDR3 reads CASSLSVQETQYF. The CDR3 DNA is TGTGCCAGCAGTTTATCAGTCCAAGAGACCCAGTACTTC.

The chain uses TRBV7-9 and TRBJ1-4; unclear D gene. The germline CDR1 and CDR2 sequences are SEHNR and FQNEAQ (reference sequence). V was pared by 2 bases and J by 7 bases, with 20 bases between. There are 17 residues in the CDR3. The CDR3 sequence: CASSLRNSGSLREKLFF. The CDR3, as DNA: TGTGCCAGCAGCTTAAGGAACTCGGGGTCGCTGCGTGAAAAACTGTTTTTT.

The chain employs TRBV20-1 and TRBJ2-2, with D uncertain. The CDR3 spans 11 residues. Germline-derived CDR1 and CDR2 are DFQATT and SNEGSKA (reference sequence). Trimming pared 3 bases from V and 4 bases from J, leaving 3 bases between. The CDR3 region is CSARATGELFF. The CDR3 DNA sequence: TGCAGTGCTAGGGCCACCGGGGAGCTGTTTTTT.

The chain couples TRBV6-5 to TRBJ2-5; TRBD1 matches 7 bases. Matching the DNA end better, TRBJ2-7 makes the J call doubtful. Germline CDR1 reads MNHEY; CDR2 reads SVGAGI. The CDR3 extends over 14 amino acids. CDR3 region: CASSTWDSPYEQYF. The DNA for the CDR3 is TGTGCCAGCAGTACCTGGGACAGTCCCTACGAGCAGTACTTC.

This clone was seen a handful of times. The CDR3 DNA reads TGCGCCAGCAGCCAAGAGCCGGGACTAGCTCTCTACGAGCAGTACTTC. Protein: CASSQEPGLALYEQYF. The chain recombines TRBV4-1 with TRBJ2-7; 9 bases are a match to TRBD2. Trimming at V came to 0 bases and at J to 3 bases, leaving 6 bases not matched to a gene. The CDR3 is 16 residues long. Germline values: CDR1 MGHRA, CDR2 YSYEKL.

The gene calls are TRBV7-8 and TRBJ1-2, with TRBD1 matching 9 bases. V shed 6 bases and J 3 bases; nucleotides not matched to a gene: 17. The CDR3 is 18 residues long. Germline-derived CDR1 and CDR2 are SGHVS and FQNEAQ. The CDR3 loop is CASRPLGTGIFGDYGYTF. CDR3 coding DNA: TGTGCCAGCAGACCCCTAGGGACAGGGATTTTTGGTGACTATGGCTACACCTTC.

This rearrangement joins TRBV5-4 to TRBJ2-2; D remains ambiguous. Trimming shortened V by 2 bases and J by 7 bases, and 9 bases separated the two germline ends. The CDR3 length is 13 residues. CDR1 and CDR2 (germline): SGHNT, YYREEE (reference sequence). CDR3 sequence: CASSLDEFGELFF. In nucleotides, the CDR3 is TGTGCCAGCAGCTTAGATGAGTTCGGGGAGCTGTTTTTT.

The V call is TRBV29-1, the J call TRBJ2-7; D ambiguous. Germline CDR1 is SQVTM and CDR2 is ANQGSEA. The V gene lost 4 bases and the J gene lost 0 bases, with 4 bases spanning the gap. CDR3 length equals 11 residues. The CDR3 here is CSVGSSYEQYF. Here the CDR3 DNA reads TGCAGCGTTGGGAGCTCCTACGAGCAGTACTTC.

V and J are TRBV7-2 and TRBJ1-1; D possibly corresponds to TRBD1 (5 bases). This CDR3 is 13 amino acids long. The germline V and J ends were trimmed by 4 bases and 1 base, with 7 bases remaining between them. Germline CDR1 reads SGHTA; CDR2 reads FQGNSA. The CDR3 DNA reads as TGTGCCAGCAGCTACCAGGGGAACACTGAAGCTTTCTTT. Translated: CASSYQGNTEAFF.

In its sample, this clone was seen once. This chain joins TRBV6-6 and TRBJ2-5, with TRBD1 matching 9 bases. The better agreement between TRBJ2-7 and the DNA end casts doubt on the J call. CDR3 length: 13 amino acids. Germline loops: CDR1 MNHNY, CDR2 SVGAGI (reference sequence). DNA of the CDR3: TGTGCCAGCAGCGGGGACAGGGACTACGAGCAGTACTTC. Translated: CASSGDRDYEQYF.

The genes are TRBV5-1 and TRBJ2-7; D is perhaps TRBD2 (5 bases). V gave up 1 base and J gave up 4 bases, with 9 bases separating them. This CDR3 spans 13 amino acids. Germline V gives CDR1 SGHRS, CDR2 YFSETQ. In DNA, the CDR3 is TGCGCCAGCAGCTTGAGAGGGATATACGAGCAGTACTTC. Translated: CASSLRGIYEQYF. Full variable domain (outside the CDR3, taken from reference TRBV5-1 and TRBJ2-7): KAGVTQTPRYLIKTRGQQVTLSCSPISGHRSVSWYQQTPGQGLQFLFEYFSETQRNKGNFPGRFSGRQFSNSRSEMNVSTLELGDSALYLCASSLRGIYEQYFGPGTRLTVT.

The V and J genes are TRBV4-2 and TRBJ2-1, with 11 bases that match TRBD2. Germline lookup yields CDR1 LGHNA and CDR2 YNFKEQ. Trimming took 3 bases from V and 4 from J; bases not matched to a gene: 11. There are 18 residues in the CDR3. CDR3 nucleotide sequence: TGTGCCAGCAGCCAGAGGCTAGCGGGGGGAGAGGGGTACAATGAGCAGTTCTTC. Translation gives CASSQRLAGGEGYNEQFF.

The rearrangement uses TRBV6-5 and TRBJ2-7; 7 nucleotides agree with TRBD1. CDR3 size: 13 residues. With V trimmed by 4 bases and J by 3 bases, 3 bases remained unmatched. The germline V gene has CDR1 MNHEY and CDR2 SVGAGI. The CDR3 loop reads CASSLDRRYEQYF. Written as DNA, the CDR3 is TGTGCCAGCAGTTTGGACAGGCGCTACGAGCAGTACTTC.

V and J are TRBV11-2 and TRBJ2-5; TRBD1 might be the D (6 bases). The end of the DNA is better explained by TRBJ2-7, so the J call may be wrong. This CDR3 contains 14 residues. The germline gives CDR1 SGHAT, CDR2 FQNNGV. This CDR3 reads CASSPDRHSYEQYF. The CDR3 nucleotides read TGTGCCAGCAGCCCCGACAGGCATTCATACGAGCAGTACTTC.

The V call is TRBV19, the J call TRBJ1-1; D perhaps matches TRBD1 (6 bases). Germline-derived CDR1 and CDR2 are LNHDA and SQIVND (reference sequence). CDR3 length: 15 residues. V was pared by 6 bases and J by 1 base, with 15 bases between. The CDR3 protein is CASRTDGTPNTEAFF. CDR3 nucleotides: TGTGCCAGTAGGACAGACGGGACACCGAACACTGAAGCTTTCTTT.

The genes are TRBV5-1 and TRBJ2-2, with D possibly matching TRBD1 (5 bases). V shed 2 bases and J shed 3 bases, with 11 bases lying between them. Per germline, CDR1 SGHRS and CDR2 YFSETQ. This CDR3 has 15 amino acids. The CDR3, as DNA: TGCGCCAGCAGCTTCTCCGACAGAGACACCGGGGAGCTGTTTTTT. As protein: CASSFSDRDTGELFF.

This clone has only a few counts. The chain joins TRBV6-4 to TRBJ2-2, with 12 bases matching TRBD2. CDR1 is MRHNA and CDR2 is SNTAGT in the germline V gene. V was clipped by 5 bases and J by 5 bases; unmatched bases: 3. The CDR3 is 15 amino acids. Written as DNA, the CDR3 is TGTGCCAGCAGTCAAGGGACTAGCGGGACCGGGGAGCTGTTTTTT. Translating it yields CASSQGTSGTGELFF.

The chain has TRBV4-1 and TRBJ2-5; D perhaps matches TRBD2 (6 bases). V was clipped by 7 bases and J by 5 bases, with 20 bases between them. CDR1 is MGHRA, CDR2 YSYEKL, per germline. The CDR3 has 15 amino acids. The CDR3 spells CASKQPWGVMETQYF. The CDR3 DNA is TGCGCCAGCAAACAACCCTGGGGGGTAATGGAGACCCAGTACTTC.

V gene TRBV19 combines with J gene TRBJ2-1, with 8 bases fitting TRBD2. Losses at the gene ends were 5 bases for V and 9 bases for J; bases not matched to a gene: 9. The germline gives CDR1 LNHDA, CDR2 SQIVND (reference sequence). This CDR3 contains 14 residues. In DNA form, the CDR3 reads TGTGCCAGTAGTCCGGGACTAGGGGCGAGTGAGCAGTTCTTC. Translation gives CASSPGLGASEQFF.

The gene calls are TRBV19 and TRBJ1-1, with D perhaps TRBD1 (6 bases). V was clipped by 5 bases and J by 0 bases, with 19 bases between them. CDR3 length equals 17 residues. The germline V gene encodes CDR1 LNHDA and CDR2 SQIVND (reference sequence). For the CDR3, the DNA is TGTGCCAGTAGTGGAACGGGGGGCCTGGGGATGAACACTGAAGCTTTCTTT. Translating gives CASSGTGGLGMNTEAFF.

The V gene is TRBV5-4, the J gene TRBJ2-7; 9 bases align to TRBD2. Trimming at V came to 5 bases and at J to 0 bases, leaving 3 bases not matched to a gene. The CDR3 length is 14 residues. Germline CDR1 and CDR2: SGHNT and YYREEE (reference sequence). The CDR3: CASSTSGPSYEQYF. In DNA, the CDR3 is TGTGCCAGCAGTACTAGCGGGCCCTCCTACGAGCAGTACTTC.

This clone occurred a few times. This chain connects TRBV21-1 to TRBJ1-2. TRBV21-1 represents a pseudogene. CDR3 length: 14 residues. CDR3 in amino acids: CASSKIIPVYGYTF. CDR3 bases: TGTGCCAGCAGCAAAATAATCCCCGTCTATGGCTACACCTTC.

The count of this clone is one. The chain uses TRBV6-1 and TRBJ1-4; 10 nucleotides agree with TRBD1. CDR1 is MNHNS, CDR2 SASEGT, per germline. The V gene end was trimmed by 4 bases and the J gene end by 3 bases; junction bases not matched to a gene: 5. The CDR3 extends over 16 amino acids. CDR3 sequence: CASSAGQGGPNEKLFF. CDR3 sequence (DNA): TGTGCCAGCAGTGCCGGACAGGGGGGACCTAATGAAAAACTGTTTTTT.

The chain is built from TRBV30 and TRBJ1-3, with unresolved D. Per the germline V gene, CDR1 is GTSNPN and CDR2 is SVGIG (reference sequence). Trimming left V 0 bases short and J 0 bases short, with 12 bases between. The CDR3 consists of 16 residues. The CDR3 sequence: CAWSVLPGLSGNTIYF. The CDR3 DNA reads TGTGCCTGGAGTGTACTCCCAGGCCTCTCTGGAAACACCATATATTTT.

V usage is TRBV18 and J usage is TRBJ1-4; TRBD1 might be the D (5 bases). With 2 bases removed from V and 7 bases from J, the gap between germline ends came to 11 bases. The CDR3 has 14 amino acids. Germline V gives CDR1 KGHSH, CDR2 LQKENI. The chain's CDR3 is CASSPGAWGEKLFF. Written as DNA, the CDR3 is TGTGCCAGCTCACCAGGGGCGTGGGGTGAAAAACTGTTTTTT.

The V gene is TRBV30, the J gene TRBJ2-7; D possibly corresponds to TRBD2 (5 bases). Germline V gene lookup returns CDR1 GTSNPN and CDR2 SVGIG (reference sequence). V was cut by 1 base and J by 4 bases, with 5 bases left in between. The CDR3 totals 11 residues. CDR3: CAWSGTYEQYF. CDR3 coding DNA: TGTGCCTGGAGTGGGACTTACGAGCAGTACTTC.